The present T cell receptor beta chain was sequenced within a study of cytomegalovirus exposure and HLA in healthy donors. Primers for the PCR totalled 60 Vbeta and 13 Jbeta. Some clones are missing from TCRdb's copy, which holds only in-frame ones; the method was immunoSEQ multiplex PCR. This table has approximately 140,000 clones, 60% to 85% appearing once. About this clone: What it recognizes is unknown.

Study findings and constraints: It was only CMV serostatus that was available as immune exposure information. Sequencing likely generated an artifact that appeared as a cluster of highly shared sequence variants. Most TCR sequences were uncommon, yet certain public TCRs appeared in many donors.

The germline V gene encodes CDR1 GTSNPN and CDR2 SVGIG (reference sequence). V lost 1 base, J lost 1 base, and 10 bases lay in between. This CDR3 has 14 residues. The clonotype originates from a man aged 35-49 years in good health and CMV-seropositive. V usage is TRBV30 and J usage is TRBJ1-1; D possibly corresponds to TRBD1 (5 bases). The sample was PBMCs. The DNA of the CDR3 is TGTGCCTGGAGTGGACACAGGCGGAACACTGAAGCTTTCTTT. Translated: CAWSGHRRNTEAFF.